The 2 T cell receptor beta chains given below trace back to one sample, sequenced in a study of shared clonotypes between healthy human individuals. The assay was immunoSEQ multiplex PCR, and TCRdb's table has in-frame clones only and misses some. In the table there are some 2,100,000 clones, more than 85% of which are singletons. Positive CCR7 selection of CD45RO-negative cells yielded the naive CD8 cells, and terminally differentiated effector memory CD45RA+ cells were excluded. The sample taken for sequencing was naive CD8+ T cells from PBMCs. Every receptor here comes from a man younger than 30 in good health. Some clones in this sample may be carry-over from other donors' samples.

V and J are TRBV25-1 and TRBJ1-4, with D unclear. The V gene's germline CDR1 is MGHDK and CDR2 SYGVNS. The V and J ends lost 6 bases and 4 bases respectively, with 15 bases between them. The CDR3 spans 15 residues. In nucleotides, the CDR3 is TGTGCCAGCAGGGGCAGAAGAGGTCTTAATGAAAAACTGTTTTTT. This encodes CASRGRRGLNEKLFF.

The chain carries TRBV6-6 and TRBJ1-3; D perhaps matches TRBD1 (5 bases). V was pared by 9 bases and J by 0 bases, with 12 bases between. The CDR3 is made up of 14 amino acids. CDR1 is MNHNY and CDR2 is SVGAGI in the germline V gene (reference sequence). CDR3 loop: CASRGGGSGNTIYF. The CDR3 DNA reads TGTGCCAGTCGGGGGGGAGGCTCTGGAAACACCATATATTTT.